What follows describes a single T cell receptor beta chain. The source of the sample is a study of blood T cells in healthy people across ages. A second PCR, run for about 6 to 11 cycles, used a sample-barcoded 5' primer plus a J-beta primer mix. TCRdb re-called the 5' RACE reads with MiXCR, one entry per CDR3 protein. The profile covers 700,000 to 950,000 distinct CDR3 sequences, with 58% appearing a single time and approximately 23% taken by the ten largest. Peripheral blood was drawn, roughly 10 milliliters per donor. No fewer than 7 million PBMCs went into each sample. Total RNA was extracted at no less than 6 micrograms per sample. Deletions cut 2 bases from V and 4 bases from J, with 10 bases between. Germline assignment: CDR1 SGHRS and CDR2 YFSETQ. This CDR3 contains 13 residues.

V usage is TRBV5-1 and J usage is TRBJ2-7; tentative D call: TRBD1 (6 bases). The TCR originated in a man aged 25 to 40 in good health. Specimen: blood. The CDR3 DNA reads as TGCGCCAGCAGCTTCCGGGACACTTACGAGCAGTACTTC. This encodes CASSFRDTYEQYF.